These 25 T cell receptor beta chains share one sample of origin, sequenced in a study of cytomegalovirus exposure and HLA in healthy donors. PCR employed 60 Vbeta and 13 Jbeta primers. Some clones are missing from TCRdb's copy, which holds only in-frame ones; the method was immunoSEQ multiplex PCR. The sample shows 180,000 or so clones, 76% of them seen only once. Material for sequencing was PBMCs. These receptors all come from a man aged 18-30 years in good health and CMV-seronegative.

Only a few counts were recorded for this clone. The gene calls are TRBV6-5 and TRBJ2-1; 10 bases agree with TRBD1. The CDR3 is made up of 15 amino acids. Germline V gene lookup returns CDR1 MNHEY and CDR2 SVGAGI. J lost 10 bases, V lost 5 bases, and 11 bases had no gene match. The CDR3 nucleotides are TGTGCCAGCAGTGTAGGCGGGACAGGGGCTTTAGAGCAGTTCTTC. Translated: CASSVGGTGALEQFF.

The rearrangement links TRBV11-2 to TRBJ2-1, with 8 bases aligning to TRBD2. The CDR3 contains 16 residues. V shed 5 bases, J shed 4 bases, and the junction held 10 bases outside the gene matches. CDR1 is SGHAT and CDR2 is FQNNGV in the germline V gene. The CDR3 DNA reads TGTGCCAGCAGCAGAGTAGCGGGGAGCTCATACAATGAGCAGTTCTTC. Residues: CASSRVAGSSYNEQFF.

The chain employs TRBV9 and TRBJ2-7; 9 bases agree with TRBD2. In germline, CDR1 is SGDLS, CDR2 YYNGEE. J gave up 6 bases and V 3 bases, and 13 bases lay outside the gene matches. The CDR3 sequence is 16 residues long. CDR3 residues: CASSGLAGLLGSEQYF. In DNA form, the CDR3 reads TGTGCCAGCAGCGGGCTAGCGGGGCTCTTGGGTTCCGAGCAGTACTTC.

The chain joins TRBV5-3 to TRBJ1-2, with D possibly being TRBD1 (6 bases). TRBV5-3 is labeled an ORF, and its function is uncertain. This CDR3 contains 15 residues. Trimming left V 1 base short and J 6 bases short, with 16 bases between. The CDR3 is CARSLIQGLKNGYTF. CDR3 DNA: TGTGCCAGAAGCTTGATCCAGGGGCTAAAAAATGGCTACACCTTC.

CDR3 bases: TGTGCCAGCAGCGTAGACGTTGGGGCGGATACGCAGTATTTT. Protein: CASSVDVGADTQYF. The chain uses TRBV9 and TRBJ2-3; TRBD1 is a possible D gene (5 bases). The germline CDR1 and CDR2 sequences are SGDLS and YYNGEE. This CDR3 spans 14 amino acids. The V end lost 0 bases, the J end lost 6 bases, and 11 bases lay between the germline ends.

The chain has TRBV15 and TRBJ2-1; D is perhaps TRBD2 (6 bases). Germline CDR1 LNHNV, CDR2 YYDKDF (reference sequence). The CDR3 is 15 residues long. V lost 1 base and J lost 6, with 13 bases in between. CDR3 coding DNA: TGTGCCACCAGCAGAGGTCCCGGGGGAGCCAATGAGCAGTTCTTC. Amino acid sequence: CATSRGPGGANEQFF. Together with reference TRBV15 and TRBJ2-1, the CDR3 gives the full variable domain: DAMVIQNPRYQVTQFGKPVTLSCSQTLNHNVMYWYQQKSSQAPKLLFHYYDKDFNNEADTPDNFQSRRPNTSFCFLDIRSPGLGDTAMYLCATSRGPGGANEQFFGPGTRLTVL.

The gene calls are TRBV19 and TRBJ1-5; D remains unclear. CDR3 length: 15 residues. Germline V lookup: CDR1 LNHDA, CDR2 SQIVND (reference sequence). Trimming pared 5 bases from V and 0 bases from J, leaving 11 bases between. CDR3 loop: CASSVVQYSNQPQHF. The CDR3 DNA reads as TGTGCCAGTAGTGTGGTGCAGTATAGCAATCAGCCCCAGCATTTT.

The chain is built from TRBV7-9 and TRBJ1-1; 10 bases map to TRBD1. Germline trimming cut 5 bases from V and 2 bases from J; bases unmatched to any gene: 11. The CDR3 loop spans 17 amino acids. Germline assignment: CDR1 SEHNR and CDR2 FQNEAQ (reference sequence). The CDR3 protein is CASSADRTGGYNTEAFF. CDR3 DNA sequence: TGTGCCAGCAGCGCCGACCGGACAGGGGGGTATAACACTGAAGCTTTCTTT.

V usage is TRBV10-3 and J usage is TRBJ2-3; a weak D match, TRBD2 (6 bases). The V gene lost 8 bases and the J gene lost 3 bases, with 12 bases spanning the gap. Germline CDR1 ENHRY, CDR2 SYGVKD. This CDR3 contains 13 residues. In DNA, the CDR3 is TGTGCCATCGAGGGCGGGGAGACAGATACGCAGTATTTT. This gives the protein CAIEGGETDTQYF.

This clone has a handful of counts. V is TRBV6-5 and J is TRBJ2-1; TRBD2 matches 8 bases. The CDR3 has 14 amino acids. Germline lookup yields CDR1 MNHEY and CDR2 SVGAGI. The V gene end was trimmed by 5 bases and the J gene end by 6 bases; junction bases not matched to a gene: 6. The CDR3 protein is CASSGPGGANEQFF. The CDR3 nucleotides read TGTGCCAGCAGTGGCCCGGGGGGGGCCAATGAGCAGTTCTTC.

This clone has a handful of counts. The chain couples TRBV7-2 to TRBJ2-5; 8 positions match TRBD1. Germline V gene data show CDR1 as SGHTA and CDR2 as FQGNSA. CDR3 length: 14 amino acids. V lost 5 bases, J lost 4 bases, and 6 bases stayed unmatched. The CDR3 sequence is CASSPRQGRETQYF. For the CDR3, the DNA is TGTGCCAGCAGCCCCCGACAGGGGCGAGAGACCCAGTACTTC.

The gene calls are TRBV5-1 and TRBJ2-2; TRBD1 matches 7 bases. The germline V gene has CDR1 SGHRS and CDR2 YFSETQ. Unmatched junction bases numbered 3, after V lost 0 bases and J lost 4 bases. This CDR3 contains 15 residues. CDR3 region: CASSLGSGGTGELFF. CDR3 sequence (DNA): TGCGCCAGCAGCTTGGGATCAGGGGGCACCGGGGAGCTGTTTTTT.

The chain has TRBV28 and TRBJ2-7, with D possibly matching TRBD2 (6 bases). The CDR3 runs to 12 residues. Trimming shortened V by 5 bases and J by 3 bases, and 8 bases separated the two germline ends. Germline loops: CDR1 MDHEN, CDR2 SYDVKM. CDR3 in amino acids: CASSRGYYEQYF. The CDR3 nucleotides read TGTGCCAGCAGTCGGGGGTACTACGAGCAGTACTTC.

The J gene is TRBJ1-4, the V gene TRBV18; tentative D call: TRBD1 (6 bases). The V end was cut by 3 bases, the J end by 4 bases, with 15 bases between. This CDR3 contains 16 residues. Germline assignment: CDR1 KGHSH and CDR2 LQKENI. CDR3 residues: CASSPREQGGNEKLFF. The CDR3 DNA sequence: TGTGCCAGCTCACCCCGGGAACAGGGCGGTAATGAAAAACTGTTTTTT.

The chain couples TRBV5-1 to TRBJ1-2, with unresolved D. The CDR3 runs 14 residues. Trimming stripped 3 bases from V and 7 bases from J, with 16 bases between. Germline CDR1 and CDR2: SGHRS and YFSETQ. For the CDR3, the DNA is TGCGCCAGCAGCTCCGGCCAGCCAGGTACTGGCTACACCTTC. Protein product: CASSSGQPGTGYTF.

The sample holds a few counts of this clone. The rearrangement joins TRBV5-1 to TRBJ2-6; weak D call: TRBD2 (5 bases). The CDR3 is 17 residues long. Trimming took off 2 bases at V and 4 bases at J, with 16 bases between the two ends. Per germline, CDR1 SGHRS and CDR2 YFSETQ. The CDR3 nucleotides are TGCGCCAGCAGCTTAGGCGAGGGTATCCGGGGGGCCAACGTCCTGACTTTC. Translation gives CASSLGEGIRGANVLTF.

The rearrangement links TRBV28 to TRBJ2-7; D might be TRBD1 (6 bases). Trimming removed 1 base at V and 1 base at J, with 17 bases between. The CDR3 length is 17 residues. Germline lookup yields CDR1 MDHEN and CDR2 SYDVKM. CDR3: CASSLSQGSLRSYEQYF. The CDR3 coding sequence is TGTGCCAGCAGTTTATCCCAGGGGTCCCTAAGGTCCTACGAGCAGTACTTC.

The chain recombines TRBV5-5 with TRBJ2-7; 7 bases are shared with TRBD2. Trimming removed 2 bases from V and 4 bases from J; junction bases left unmatched: 3. Germline CDR1 is SGHKS and CDR2 is YYEKEE (reference sequence). This CDR3 contains 13 residues. The CDR3 nucleotides read TGTGCCAGCAGCTTCGGGAGGAGGTACGAGCAGTACTTC. Protein sequence: CASSFGRRYEQYF.

Regarding this clone: A clone one base away is much larger, so this may be a read error. The J gene is TRBJ1-1, the V gene TRBV9; D may be TRBD1 (6 bases). The CDR3 extends over 13 amino acids. Trimming cost V 3 bases and J 1 base, with 7 bases left between them. Germline lookup yields CDR1 SGDLS and CDR2 YYNGEE. This CDR3 is CASSATGNTEAFF. DNA for the CDR3: TGTGCCAGCAGCGCGACAGGGAACACTGAAGCTTTCTTT.

This chain links TRBV2 with TRBJ2-1; 12 bases match TRBD2. The V gene's germline CDR1 is SNHLY and CDR2 FYNNEI. The CDR3 consists of 17 residues. The V gene end was trimmed by 4 bases and the J gene end by 12 bases; junction bases not matched to a gene: 16. CDR3 nucleotide sequence: TGTGCCAGCAGTGGTCGCCCGCTAGCGGGAGGGCCCCTTGGGCAGTTCTTC. Protein: CASSGRPLAGGPLGQFF.

The chain combines TRBV7-9 with TRBJ2-7, with TRBD2 matching 9 bases. Trimming at V came to 1 base and at J to 6 bases, leaving 10 bases not matched to a gene. This CDR3 has 16 amino acids. The germline CDR1 and CDR2 sequences are SEHNR and FQNEAQ (reference sequence). The CDR3 loop reads CASSLGPWAGGREQYF. Here the CDR3 DNA reads TGTGCCAGCAGCTTAGGGCCTTGGGCGGGGGGGCGCGAGCAGTACTTC.

This clone was counted between two and nine times. This chain links TRBV29-1 with TRBJ2-2; 8 bases map to TRBD1. V trimming: 6 bases; J trimming: 6 bases; junction bases outside the gene matches: 9. The CDR3 is made up of 14 amino acids. CDR1 and CDR2 (germline): SQVTM, ANQGSEA. The CDR3 bases are TGCAGCGTCGGACAGGGCGGTCGGGCCGGGGAGCTGTTTTTT. Translated, it gives CSVGQGGRAGELFF.

V usage is TRBV11-1 and J usage is TRBJ1-5, with 8 nucleotides matching TRBD1. The CDR3 contains 14 residues. The ends lost 5 bases at V and 1 base at J; junction bases unmatched: 1. Germline loops: CDR1 SGHAT, CDR2 FQDESV (reference sequence). Here the CDR3 DNA reads TGTGCCAGCAGCCGGACAGGGAGCAATCAGCCCCAGCATTTT. Its translation is CASSRTGSNQPQHF.

The chain has TRBV6-6 and TRBJ1-6; D is uncertain. Germline V gene lookup returns CDR1 MNHNY and CDR2 SVGAGI (reference sequence). CDR3 length: 13 residues. V lost 4 bases to trimming and J lost 4 bases, with 5 bases between them. CDR3 coding DNA: TGTGCCAGCAGTTCCCAGTATAATTCACCCCTCCACTTT. It yields the protein CASSSQYNSPLHF.

This clone was seen a few times. The gene calls are TRBV5-4 and TRBJ1-2; D ambiguous. Per the germline V gene, CDR1 is SGHNT and CDR2 is YYREEE (reference sequence). Trimming removed 0 bases at V and 4 bases at J, with 10 bases between. The length of the CDR3 is 14 residues. The CDR3 protein is CASSLAFSPYGYTF. CDR3 sequence (DNA): TGTGCCAGCAGCTTGGCCTTTAGCCCCTATGGCTACACCTTC.